What follows are 22 T cell receptor beta chains derived from one specimen sequenced in a study of T cell repertoires in aging, cancer and after chemotherapy. Multiplex touch-down PCR with TRB-A/B primers amplified rearranged V-D-J TRB sequences. TCRdb reprocessed the multiplex PCR reads with MiXCR, giving one entry per CDR3 protein. The table has 8,500 to 10,000 distinct CDR3 sequences, over 35% seen once. The template was genomic DNA from peripheral blood, not RNA. Sequences were obtained from blood. The source is a human donor in good health.

The chain combines TRBV10-2 with TRBJ1-2, with D uncertain. The CDR3 has 14 residues. CDR1 WSHSY and CDR2 SAAADI come from the germline V gene. V lost 3 bases to trimming and J lost 4 bases, with 12 bases between them. CDR3: CASSERVGLYGYTF. CDR3 nucleotide sequence: TGCGCCAGCAGTGAAAGGGTAGGCCTCTATGGCTACACCTTC.

The chain combines TRBV5-5 with TRBJ2-5; the D is unclear. Trimming took off 1 base at V and 1 base at J, with 8 bases between the two ends. The germline CDR1 and CDR2 sequences are SGHKS and YYEKEE (reference sequence). The CDR3 has 14 amino acids. In nucleotides, the CDR3 is TGTGCCAGCAGCTTGAGTACCTCCCAAGAGACCCAGTACTTC. It translates to CASSLSTSQETQYF.

This clonotype was observed a handful of times. This chain uses TRBV6-5 with TRBJ2-7, with 10 bases identical to TRBD1. The CDR3 runs to 14 residues. V gave up 8 bases and J gave up 2 bases; unmatched junction bases: 6. Germline-derived CDR1 and CDR2 are MNHEY and SVGAGI. CDR3 region: CASGGQGTTYEQYF. CDR3 nucleotides: TGTGCCAGCGGGGGACAGGGGACGACCTACGAGCAGTACTTC.

The rearrangement joins TRBV28 to TRBJ2-1; 9 bases match TRBD2. Looked up from germline, CDR1 is MDHEN and CDR2 is SYDVKM. After removal of 6 bases from V and 1 base from J, the junction contained 13 bases not matched to a gene. This CDR3 region has 18 residues. The CDR3 is CASSTRGVTSGSYNEQFF. CDR3 DNA: TGTGCCAGCAGCACCCGGGGTGTGACTAGCGGTTCCTACAATGAGCAGTTCTTC.

The rearrangement links TRBV27 to TRBJ1-2, with unresolved D. The V gene's germline CDR1 is MNHEY and CDR2 SMNVEV (reference sequence). The CDR3 is 13 residues long. The V and J ends lost 0 bases and 6 bases respectively, with 8 bases between them. The CDR3 DNA is TGTGCCAGCAGTTTATCGTTAAAGCATGGCTACACCTTC. It yields the protein CASSLSLKHGYTF.

On this clonotype itself: The junction departs from the called germline gene at one end, perhaps through a read error. The V gene is TRBV19, the J gene TRBJ2-1; no definite D call. Germline V gene lookup returns CDR1 LNHDA and CDR2 SQIVND (reference sequence). This CDR3 comprises 14 residues. CDR3 sequence reads: CASSISSLGNEKFF. CDR3 in DNA: TGTGCCAGTAGTATAAGTTCCCTAGGCAATGAGAAGTTCTTC.

By sample fraction, this clonotype is medium-sized. The gene calls are TRBV30 and TRBJ2-1; 12 bases are shared with TRBD2. The CDR3 length is 13 residues. With 0 bases clipped from V and 13 bases from J, the junction kept 4 bases outside the gene matches. Germline V gene data show CDR1 as GTSNPN and CDR2 as SVGIG (reference sequence). As DNA, the CDR3 is TGTGCCTGGAGTGTAGGGACTAGCGGGCCCCAGTTCTTC. Amino acids: CAWSVGTSGPQFF.

This clonotype was counted only a few times. The chain combines TRBV6-5 with TRBJ2-1; TRBD2 matches at 10 bases. Germline V CDR1 and CDR2: MNHEY, SVGAGI. Trimming removed 8 bases from V and 14 bases from J; junction bases left unmatched: 12. CDR3 length: 13 amino acids. The CDR3 region has the DNA TGTGCCAGCGGGGGGGGTCTAGCGGGAGCAGAGTTCTTC. Its protein is CASGGGLAGAEFF.

This clonotype was picked up a small number of times. The DNA of the CDR3 is TGTGCCAGCAGCTTGATTGGTAGCGGGCAAGAGACCCAGTACTTC. It is translated as CASSLIGSGQETQYF. The J gene is TRBJ2-5, the V gene TRBV5-4; 7 bases align to TRBD2. CDR3 length equals 15 residues. Trimming removed 1 base from V and 2 bases from J; junction bases left unmatched: 5. Germline V gives CDR1 SGHNT, CDR2 YYREEE (reference sequence).

The V and J genes are TRBV6-1 and TRBJ2-3; TRBD2 matches 10 bases. V lost 2 bases and J lost 4; bases outside the gene matches: 12. Germline-derived CDR1 and CDR2 are MNHNS and SASEGT. The CDR3 sequence is 18 residues long. The CDR3 DNA sequence: TGTGCCAGCAGTGAAAGGGGCACTAGCGGGACCGCCTCAGATACGCAGTATTTT. Encoded protein: CASSERGTSGTASDTQYF.

J is TRBJ2-2 and V is TRBV11-1; tentatively, D is TRBD1 (7 bases). In germline, CDR1 is SGHAT, CDR2 FQDESV (reference sequence). This CDR3 is 16 amino acids long. Trimming took off 3 bases at V and 6 bases at J, with 17 bases between the two ends. The CDR3 protein is CASSLWQGGSAGELFF. CDR3 nucleotide sequence: TGTGCCAGCAGCTTGTGGCAGGGGGGCAGTGCCGGGGAGCTGTTTTTT.

This chain links TRBV29-1 with TRBJ1-2; TRBD1 matches 7 bases. Germline values: CDR1 SQVTM, CDR2 ANQGSEA. The CDR3 covers 11 residues. This CDR3 reads CRGGQTYGYTF. DNA of the CDR3: TGCAGAGGGGGACAGACCTATGGCTACACCTTC.

A few counts support this clonotype. V usage is TRBV12-3 or TRBV12-4 and J usage is TRBJ2-5, with 10 nucleotides matching TRBD2. V shed 6 bases, J shed 3 bases, and the junction held 7 bases outside the gene matches. The length of the CDR3 is 15 residues. CDR3 amino acids: CASSPLAGLKETQYF. Written as DNA, the CDR3 is TGTGCCAGCAGCCCACTAGCGGGACTCAAAGAGACCCAGTACTTC.

The chain uses TRBV5-4 and TRBJ2-7, with D possibly matching TRBD2 (6 bases). Germline lookup yields CDR1 SGHNT and CDR2 YYREEE (reference sequence). The CDR3 extends over 13 amino acids. V shed 0 bases and J shed 2 bases, with 6 bases lying between them. This chain's CDR3 is CASSLGGTYEQYF. The CDR3 DNA sequence: TGTGCCAGCAGCTTGGGCGGGACCTACGAGCAGTACTTC.

This clonotype was seen a single time. The chain recombines TRBV12-3 or TRBV12-4 with TRBJ2-1; no clear D. This CDR3 region has 12 residues. V was clipped by 3 bases and J by 3 bases, with 3 bases between them. The CDR3 loop reads CASSFYYNEQFF. In DNA, the CDR3 is TGTGCCAGCAGTTTTTACTACAATGAGCAGTTCTTC.

Within the sample, this clonotype is medium-sized. The chain uses TRBV29-1 and TRBJ2-1; the D gene is possibly TRBD2 (6 bases). In germline, CDR1 is SQVTM, CDR2 ANQGSEA. The CDR3 covers 13 residues. V lost 7 bases to trimming and J lost 6 bases, with 16 bases between them. In DNA, the CDR3 is TGCAGCGCCGGGAGCCTGAGTTCCAATGAGCAGTTCTTC. Translated: CSAGSLSSNEQFF.

The chain carries TRBV6-6 and TRBJ1-1; 7 bases are a match to TRBD1. Germline assignment: CDR1 MNHNY and CDR2 SVGAGI (reference sequence). The trim removed 5 bases at V and 5 bases at J, leaving 8 bases unmatched. This CDR3 has 14 residues. The CDR3 DNA reads as TGTGCCAGCAGTCAGAGACAGGGATCGACTGAAGCTTTCTTT. It yields the protein CASSQRQGSTEAFF.

This clonotype occurred a few times. This chain connects TRBV19 to TRBJ2-1; D tentatively reads TRBD1 or TRBD2 (6 bases each). CDR3 length equals 20 residues. V was clipped by 6 bases and J by 4 bases, with 31 bases between them. The germline V gene has CDR1 LNHDA and CDR2 SQIVND (reference sequence). The CDR3 here is CASSRKGGRDGGGRYNEQFF. CDR3 DNA: TGTGCCAGTAGCCGAAAGGGGGGTCGAGACGGGGGTGGTCGATACAATGAGCAGTTCTTC.

The rearrangement joins TRBV7-2 to TRBJ2-7; D may be TRBD1 (6 bases). Germline V gene data show CDR1 as SGHTA and CDR2 as FQGNSA. Trimming left V 3 bases short and J 2 bases short, with 14 bases between. The CDR3 totals 15 residues. Written as DNA, the CDR3 is TGTGCCAGCAGCTTGGCTCCGGACAGTACCTACGAGCAGTACTTC. This gives the protein CASSLAPDSTYEQYF. Full variable domain (rest looked up from reference TRBV7-2 and TRBJ2-7): GAGVSQSPSNKVTEKGKDVELRCDPISGHTALYWYRQSLGQGLEFLIYFQGNSAPDKSGLPSDRFSAERTGGSVSTLTIQRTQQEDSAVYLCASSLAPDSTYEQYFGPGTRLTVT.

Note on this clonotype: One end of the junction does not line up with germline, which may come from a read error. The J gene is TRBJ2-7, the V gene TRBV5-6; 8 bases match TRBD1. The CDR3 runs to 15 residues. Per germline, CDR1 SGHDT and CDR2 YYEEEE. The CDR3 region is CASSHGQGGSYEQYF. The CDR3 coding sequence is TGCGCCAGCAGCCACGGACAGGGCGGGTCCTACGAGCAGTACTTC.

This clonotype was found a few times. V gene TRBV6-2 or TRBV6-3 combines with J gene TRBJ2-1; 8 bases are a match to TRBD2. The CDR3 sequence is 15 residues long. Germline assignment: CDR1 MNHEY and CDR2 SVGEGT. Trimming cost V 0 bases and J 7 bases; bases outside gene matches: 5. The CDR3 here is CASSYSREGGNEQFF. CDR3 DNA: TGTGCCAGCAGTTACTCACGGGAGGGCGGGAATGAGCAGTTCTTC.

The chain has TRBV15 and TRBJ2-5; 9 bases are shared with TRBD1. The J segment lost 4 bases and the V segment lost 3 bases, leaving 9 bases of the junction unmatched. Germline CDR1 and CDR2: LNHNV and YYDKDF (reference sequence). This CDR3 contains 16 residues. The chain's CDR3 is CATSRAQQGAGETQYF. Written as DNA, the CDR3 is TGTGCCACCAGCAGGGCCCAACAGGGGGCAGGAGAGACCCAGTACTTC.